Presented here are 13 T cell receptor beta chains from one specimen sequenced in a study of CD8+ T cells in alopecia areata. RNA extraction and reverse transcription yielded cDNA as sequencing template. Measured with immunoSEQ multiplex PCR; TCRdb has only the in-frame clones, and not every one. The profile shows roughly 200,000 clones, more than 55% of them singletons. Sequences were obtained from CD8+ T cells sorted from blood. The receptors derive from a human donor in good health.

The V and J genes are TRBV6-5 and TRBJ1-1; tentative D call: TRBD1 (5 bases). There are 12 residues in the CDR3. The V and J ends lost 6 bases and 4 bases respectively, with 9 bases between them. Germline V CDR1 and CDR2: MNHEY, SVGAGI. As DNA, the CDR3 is TGTGCCAGCAGGCAGGGTATCACTGAAGCTTTCTTT. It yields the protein CASRQGITEAFF.

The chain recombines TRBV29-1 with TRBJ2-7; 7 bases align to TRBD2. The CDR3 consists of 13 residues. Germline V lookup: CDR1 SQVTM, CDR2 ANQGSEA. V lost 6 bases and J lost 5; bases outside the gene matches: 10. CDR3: CSVMGGNNHEQYF. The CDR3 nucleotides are TGCAGCGTGATGGGGGGGAATAACCACGAGCAGTACTTC.

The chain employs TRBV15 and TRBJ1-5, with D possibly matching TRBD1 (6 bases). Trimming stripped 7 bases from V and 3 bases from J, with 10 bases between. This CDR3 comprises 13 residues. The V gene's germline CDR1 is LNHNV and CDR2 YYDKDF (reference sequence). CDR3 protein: CATNAGVNQPQHF. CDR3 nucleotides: TGTGCCACCAACGCAGGGGTCAATCAGCCCCAGCATTTT.

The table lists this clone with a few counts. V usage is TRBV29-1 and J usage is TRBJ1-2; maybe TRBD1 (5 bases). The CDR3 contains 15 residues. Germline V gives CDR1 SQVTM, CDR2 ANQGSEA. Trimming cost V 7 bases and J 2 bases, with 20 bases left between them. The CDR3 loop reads CSAVGIMWDNYGYTF. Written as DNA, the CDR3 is TGCAGCGCCGTAGGTATCATGTGGGACAACTATGGCTACACCTTC.

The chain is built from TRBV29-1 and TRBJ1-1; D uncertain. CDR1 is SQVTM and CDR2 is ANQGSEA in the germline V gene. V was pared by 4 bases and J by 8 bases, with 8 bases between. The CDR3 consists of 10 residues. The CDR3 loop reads CSVVAREAFF. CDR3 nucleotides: TGCAGCGTTGTCGCCAGGGAAGCTTTCTTT.

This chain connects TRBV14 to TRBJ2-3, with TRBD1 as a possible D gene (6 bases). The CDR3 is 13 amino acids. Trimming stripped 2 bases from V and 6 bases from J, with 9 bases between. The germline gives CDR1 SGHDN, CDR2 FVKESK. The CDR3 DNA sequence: TGTGCCAGCAGCCAACTGGACAGTGATACGCAGTATTTT. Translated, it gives CASSQLDSDTQYF.

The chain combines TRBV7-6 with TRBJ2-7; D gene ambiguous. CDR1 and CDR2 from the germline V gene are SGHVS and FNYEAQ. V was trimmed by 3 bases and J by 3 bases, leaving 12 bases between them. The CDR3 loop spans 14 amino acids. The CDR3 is CASSFGLGSYEQYF. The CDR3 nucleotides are TGTGCCAGCAGCTTTGGGTTAGGCAGCTACGAGCAGTACTTC. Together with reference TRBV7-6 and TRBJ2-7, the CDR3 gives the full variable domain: GAGVSQSPRYKVTKRGQDVALRCDPISGHVSLYWYRQALGQGPEFLTYFNYEAQQDKSGLPNDRFSAERPEGSISTLTIQRTEQRDSAMYRCASSFGLGSYEQYFGPGTRLTVT.

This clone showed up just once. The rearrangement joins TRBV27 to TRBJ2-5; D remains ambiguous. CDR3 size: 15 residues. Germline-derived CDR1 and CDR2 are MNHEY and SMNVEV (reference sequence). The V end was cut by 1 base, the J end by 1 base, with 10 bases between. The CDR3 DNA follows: TGTGCCAGCAGTTTATTATCTGGACCCCAAGAGACCCAGTACTTC. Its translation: CASSLLSGPQETQYF.

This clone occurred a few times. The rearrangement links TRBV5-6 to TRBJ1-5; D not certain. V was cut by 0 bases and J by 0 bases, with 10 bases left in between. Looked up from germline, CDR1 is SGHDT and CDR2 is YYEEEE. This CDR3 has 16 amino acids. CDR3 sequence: CASSLGHTYSNQPQHF. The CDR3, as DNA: TGTGCCAGCAGCTTGGGGCACACTTATAGCAATCAGCCCCAGCATTTT.

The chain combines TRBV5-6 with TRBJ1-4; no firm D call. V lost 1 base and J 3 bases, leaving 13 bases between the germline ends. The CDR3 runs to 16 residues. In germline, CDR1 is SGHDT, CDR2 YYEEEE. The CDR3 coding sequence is TGTGCCAGCAGCTTGAGGCTTGGAGATCCTAATGAAAAACTGTTTTTT. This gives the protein CASSLRLGDPNEKLFF.

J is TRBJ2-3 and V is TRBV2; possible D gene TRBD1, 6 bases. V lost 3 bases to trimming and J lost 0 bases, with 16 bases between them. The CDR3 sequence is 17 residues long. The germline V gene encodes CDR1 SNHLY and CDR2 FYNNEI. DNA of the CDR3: TGTGCCAGCAGTGAGGGACACAGAATGTCTAGCACAGATACGCAGTATTTT. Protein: CASSEGHRMSSTDTQYF.

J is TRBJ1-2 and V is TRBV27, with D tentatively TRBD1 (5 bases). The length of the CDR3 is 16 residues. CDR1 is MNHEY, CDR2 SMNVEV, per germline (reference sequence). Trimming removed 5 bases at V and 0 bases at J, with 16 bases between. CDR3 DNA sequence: TGTGCCAGCAGTGCCTTATCAGGGCCCACTAACTATGGCTACACCTTC. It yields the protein CASSALSGPTNYGYTF.

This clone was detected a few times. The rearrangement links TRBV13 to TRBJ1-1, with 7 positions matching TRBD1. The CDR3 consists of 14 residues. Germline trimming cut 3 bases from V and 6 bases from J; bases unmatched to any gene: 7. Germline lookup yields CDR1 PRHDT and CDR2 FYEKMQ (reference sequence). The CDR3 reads CASSLGGGKAEAFF. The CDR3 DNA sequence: TGTGCCAGCAGCTTGGGAGGGGGCAAGGCTGAAGCTTTCTTT.